This is a list of T cell receptor beta chains from one sample in a study of beta chain features in type 1 diabetes. TCRdb's copy holds only in-frame clones and misses some; the assay was immunoSEQ multiplex PCR. The sample consists of almost 350,000 clones, 9.3% of them appearing once. Sequenced sample: central memory CD4+ T cells from blood. The receptors were sampled from a man under 40 with type 1 diabetes. CDR3s include the opening cysteine and the closing phenylalanine or tryptophan. D genes are given only for firm matches. Expanded clones get a size class; other rows say once, few or many, or leave the size out.

j_gene,v_gene,abundance,d_gene,CDR3aa,CDR3nt
TRBJ1-1,TRBV11-2,-,-,CASRSEAMNTEAFF,TGTGCCAGCAGATCTGAAGCCATGAACACTGAAGCTTTCTTT
TRBJ2-7,TRBV4-3,few,-,CASTPGISGGEYF,TGCGCCAGCACCCCAGGCATTTCGGGTGGGGAGTACTTC
TRBJ2-1,TRBV4-3,few,-,CASSQEGLGSSYNEQFF,TGCGCCAGCAGCCAAGAAGGTTTGGGGAGCTCCTACAATGAGCAGTTCTTC
TRBJ1-2,TRBV19,few,-,CASSMRGGYTF,TGTGCCAGTAGTATGAGGGGTGGCTACACCTTC
TRBJ2-5,TRBV11-2,-,-,CASSLRGRQETQYF,TGTGCCAGCAGCTTGAGAGGTAGACAAGAGACCCAGTACTTC
TRBJ1-2,TRBV6-5,-,-,CASSPRGGNDGYTF,TGTGCCAGCAGTCCACGTGGGGGAAATGATGGCTACACCTTC
TRBJ2-3,TRBV7-2,few,TRBD1,CASSPGQSRADTQYF,TGTGCCAGCAGCCCGGGACAGAGCCGGGCCGATACGCAGTATTTT
TRBJ2-7,TRBV7-2,-,TRBD1,CASSQPGTGIPYEQYF,TGTGCCAGCAGCCAACCCGGGACAGGGATACCCTACGAGCAGTACTTC
TRBJ2-5,TRBV7-9,-,-,CASGTGHQETQYF,TGTGCCAGCGGCACAGGACACCAAGAGACCCAGTACTTC
TRBJ2-5,TRBV7-2,few,-,CASSLGAGRHETQYF,TGTGCCAGCAGCTTAGGAGCAGGGAGACACGAGACCCAGTACTTC
TRBJ2-5,TRBV25-1,-,-,CASSEFSSTETQYF,TGTGCCAGCAGTGAATTTAGCTCTACGGAGACCCAGTACTTC
TRBJ2-5,TRBV9,few,TRBD1,CASSSGQGGQETQYF,TGTGCCAGCAGCTCAGGACAGGGTGGGCAAGAGACCCAGTACTTC
TRBJ1-5,TRBV7-2,many,-,CASSPGTANQPQHF,TGTGCCAGCAGCCCAGGGACGGCAAATCAGCCCCAGCATTTT
TRBJ1-3,TRBV7-2,many,-,CASSLDWNSGNTIYF,TGTGCCAGCAGCTTAGATTGGAACTCTGGAAACACCATATATTTT
TRBJ2-7,TRBV7-2,-,-,CASSLVPGAYEQYF,TGTGCCAGCAGCTTAGTTCCGGGGGCCTACGAGCAGTACTTC
TRBJ2-5,TRBV29-1,-,TRBD1,CSVVQGAAETQYF,TGCAGCGTTGTACAGGGGGCCGCTGAGACCCAGTACTTC